This TCR beta chain is drawn from a study of OX40 agonist ivuxolimab in advanced cancers. Study context: Hepatocellular carcinoma, melanoma, renal cell or head and neck cancer occurred in dose-escalation patients. Study-level points and caveats: More expanded clones were found, on average, in CD8+ than in CD4+ T cells. The study observed clonal expansion of CD4+ and CD8+ blood T cells by week 6 at 0.1 to 3.0 mg/kg.

The assay was immunoSEQ multiplex PCR, and TCRdb's table has in-frame clones only and misses some. The sample yields under 8,000 clones, more than 80% seen once. This clone is a singleton in its sample. Its target is not known. Germline CDR1 is SGHKS and CDR2 is YYEKEE (reference sequence). V lost 4 bases and J lost 8; bases outside the gene matches: 0. The CDR3 contains 11 residues. The chain couples TRBV5-5 to TRBJ2-4; 7 bases line up with TRBD2. Sequencing used CD4+ or CD8+ T cells sorted from blood, obtained in a trial of the OX40 agonist ivuxolimab. The clonotype originates from an adult with an advanced solid tumor such as melanoma, head and neck, liver or kidney cancer. DNA of the CDR3: TGTGCCAGCAGCCGGGGGGACATTCAGTACTTC. This sequence encodes CASSRGDIQYF. Looking up the rest from reference TRBV5-5 and TRBJ2-4 gives the full variable domain: DAGVTQSPTHLIKTRGQQVTLRCSPISGHKSVSWYQQVLGQGPQFIFQYYEKEERGRGNFPDRFSARQFPNYSSELNVNALLLGDSALYLCASSRGDIQYFGAGTRLSVL.